The clone carrying this TCR beta chain was found many times. The antigen is not known. The data were taken from a study of T cells in Graves' hyperthyroidism and ophthalmopathy. Study observations and caveats: The majority of expanded thyroid clonotypes above 0.001 also appeared in blood.

What was amplified from RNA transcripts were TCR beta CDR3 regions. The HTBI set primed first-round TCR CDR3 RT-PCR. TCRdb re-derived calls from the multiplex PCR reads in MiXCR, one entry per CDR3 protein. The data contain around 290,000 distinct CDR3 sequences, approximately 15% of them seen just once; the ten biggest clones take up less than 8%. J was trimmed by 0 bases and V by 3 bases; bases with no gene match: 6. CDR1 is SNHLY, CDR2 FYNNEI, per germline. The CDR3 sequence is 17 residues long. The receptor comes from a woman in her thirties or forties with Graves' hyperthyroidism. V gene TRBV2 combines with J gene TRBJ2-3; 10 nucleotides match TRBD2. Sequencing input: blood. CDR3: CASSDPRLAGSTDTQYF. The CDR3 bases are TGTGCCAGCAGTGATCCCAGACTAGCGGGTAGCACAGATACGCAGTATTTT.